This T cell receptor beta chain was recovered during a study of T cells after posttransplantation cyclophosphamide. Study-level points and caveats: Tissue-infiltrating T cells from skin or gut overlapped little with blood T cells. Recipient CMV seropositivity and CMV reactivation strongly tracked TRB clonality. Donor-recipient repertoire similarity was low at 1-2 months, rising over year one.

Libraries were prepared by immunoSEQ multiplex PCR; TCRdb keeps only in-frame clonotypes and omits some of them. The table records around 23,000 clones, about 86% of them present only once. To note about this clone: The antigen remains unidentified.

Sampled 1 year posttransplant, controls received myeloablative marrow transplants, methotrexate and a calcineurin inhibitor. The germline gives CDR1 MDHEN, CDR2 SYDVKM. CDR3 length: 15 residues. Deletions cut 2 bases from V and 7 bases from J, with 15 bases between. Source: PBMCs, taken about 400 days after allogeneic stem cell transplant with calcineurin inhibitor and methotrexate. The source is a female patient younger than 45 who received an allogeneic stem cell transplant from an unrelated donor, was CMV-positive, and had acute and chronic GVHD. T cells may partly derive from the graft donor. The chain has TRBV28 and TRBJ2-1, with D maybe TRBD2 (6 bases). The CDR3 DNA reads TGTGCCAGCAGTTTAGGCTTTAGTGGGACTAATGAGCAGTTCTTC. It codes for CASSLGFSGTNEQFF.